The 17 T cell receptor beta chains given below trace back to one sample, sequenced in a study of blood T cell repertoires in COVID-19. TCRdb's copy holds only in-frame clones and misses some; the assay was immunoSEQ multiplex PCR. The profile shows about 100,000 clones, roughly 79% of them singletons. Sequencing was carried out using peripheral blood. The receptors shown here come from a man in his sixties or seventies with active or convalescent COVID-19.

This clone appeared once. This sequence joins TRBV4-1 and TRBJ2-7; D is perhaps TRBD1 (5 bases). Trimming took 0 bases from V and 3 from J, leaving 9 bases between them. The germline CDR1 and CDR2 sequences are MGHRA and YSYEKL. The length of the CDR3 is 14 residues. Here the CDR3 reads CASSQDYRSYEQYF. DNA for the CDR3: TGCGCCAGCAGCCAAGATTACAGGAGCTACGAGCAGTACTTC.

This sequence joins TRBV2 and TRBJ1-1, with 7 nucleotides matching TRBD1. This CDR3 region has 15 residues. Losses at the gene ends were 8 bases for V and 4 bases for J; bases not matched to a gene: 13. The germline V gene encodes CDR1 SNHLY and CDR2 FYNNEI. CDR3 DNA: TGTGCCAGCTTCCGGGGGACAGCCCCGGGCACTGAAGCTTTCTTT. Translation: CASFRGTAPGTEAFF.

This clone was recorded at least ten times. The rearrangement links TRBV10-3 to TRBJ1-1, with 7 bases lining up with TRBD1. Germline V gene lookup returns CDR1 ENHRY and CDR2 SYGVKD. Trimming removed 10 bases from V and 7 bases from J; junction bases left unmatched: 9. The CDR3 runs 12 residues. CDR3 in DNA: TGTGCCACCGGACCCTCAGGGGGTGAAGCTTTCTTT. It codes for CATGPSGGEAFF.

The chain has TRBV7-2 and TRBJ2-7; 7 positions agree with TRBD2. This CDR3 has 14 amino acids. J was trimmed by 2 bases and V by 3 bases; bases with no gene match: 4. Germline values: CDR1 SGHTA, CDR2 FQGNSA. The CDR3 DNA sequence: TGTGCCAGCAGCTTCGCTAGCGGAACCTACGAGCAGTACTTC. It codes for CASSFASGTYEQYF.

V gene TRBV6-5 combines with J gene TRBJ2-7, with 9 bases matching TRBD2. The germline gives CDR1 MNHEY, CDR2 SVGAGI. This CDR3 has 13 amino acids. V was clipped by 8 bases and J by 5 bases; unmatched bases: 7. CDR3: CASQFSGGDEQYF. Written as DNA, the CDR3 is TGTGCCAGCCAATTTAGCGGGGGTGACGAGCAGTACTTC.

The chain joins TRBV7-2 to TRBJ2-5, with TRBD2 matching over 15 bases. In germline, CDR1 is SGHTA, CDR2 FQGNSA. J lost 3 bases, V lost 4 bases, and 6 bases had no gene match. The CDR3 is made up of 17 amino acids. DNA of the CDR3: TGTGCCAGCAGCTCCGGACTAGCGGGGGGGCCGGAAGAGACCCAGTACTTC. Amino acid sequence: CASSSGLAGGPEETQYF. The full variable domain, in which reference TRBV7-2 and TRBJ2-5 provide the parts outside the CDR3, is GAGVSQSPSNKVTEKGKDVELRCDPISGHTALYWYRQSLGQGLEFLIYFQGNSAPDKSGLPSDRFSAERTGGSVSTLTIQRTQQEDSAVYLCASSSGLAGGPEETQYFGPGTRLLVL.

DNA of the CDR3: TGTGCCAGTAATCAGGGTTTGGGTGTTAGCACTGAAGCTTTCTTT. It translates to CASNQGLGVSTEAFF. The chain carries TRBV19 and TRBJ1-1; D possibly corresponds to TRBD1 (5 bases). The CDR3 runs 15 residues. V lost 7 bases and J 4 bases, leaving 19 bases between the germline ends. Germline V gives CDR1 LNHDA, CDR2 SQIVND (reference sequence).

The chain recombines TRBV19 with TRBJ1-1, with TRBD1 as a possible D gene (6 bases). Trimming left V 4 bases short and J 8 bases short, with 11 bases between. Looked up from germline, CDR1 is LNHDA and CDR2 is SQIVND (reference sequence). This CDR3 contains 12 residues. CDR3: CASSTTGLEAFF. The CDR3 region has the DNA TGTGCCAGTAGTACTACAGGGCTAGAAGCTTTCTTT. The whole variable domain, filled in from reference TRBV19 and TRBJ1-1, reads DGGITQSPKYLFRKEGQNVTLSCEQNLNHDAMYWYRQDPGQGLRLIYYSQIVNDFQKGDIAEGYSVSREKKESFPLTVTSAQKNPTAFYLCASSTTGLEAFFGQGTRLTVV.

The rearrangement uses TRBV3-1 (or the pseudogene TRBV3-2) and TRBJ1-3; D gene ambiguous. This CDR3 has 16 amino acids. The V gene lost 3 bases and the J gene lost 1 base, with 13 bases spanning the gap. The V gene's germline CDR1 is LGHDT and CDR2 YNNKEL (reference sequence). The CDR3, as DNA: TGTGCCAGCAGCCACCCACCTAGACCATCTGGAAACACCATATATTTT. It encodes CASSHPPRPSGNTIYF.

J is TRBJ1-1 and V is TRBV10-3; TRBD1 is a possible D gene (5 bases). V lost 0 bases and J 7 bases, leaving 15 bases between the germline ends. This CDR3 comprises 15 residues. Germline CDR1 and CDR2: ENHRY and SYGVKD. The CDR3 protein is CAISESPGTPIEAFF. CDR3 nucleotides: TGTGCCATCAGTGAGTCCCCCGGGACTCCAATTGAAGCTTTCTTT.

This sequence joins TRBV6-5 and TRBJ1-2; 8 nucleotides align to TRBD1. There are 15 residues in the CDR3. The germline V gene encodes CDR1 MNHEY and CDR2 SVGAGI. The trim removed 2 bases at V and 3 bases at J, leaving 5 bases unmatched. The CDR3 coding sequence is TGTGCCAGCAGTTACGGCAGGGGGCACCACTATGGCTACACCTTC. Residues: CASSYGRGHHYGYTF.

The sample holds one count of this clone. This rearrangement joins TRBV24-1 to TRBJ2-1; D possibly corresponds to TRBD2 (6 bases). The V end lost 11 bases, the J end lost 3 bases, and 10 bases lay between the germline ends. The germline V gene encodes CDR1 KGHDR and CDR2 SFDVKD. The CDR3 runs to 12 residues. CDR3 DNA sequence: TGTGCCAGCGGGACCGACTACAATGAGCAGTTCTTC. Its protein is CASGTDYNEQFF.

The chain recombines TRBV7-3 with TRBJ2-2; D perhaps matches TRBD2 (7 bases). Trimming cost V 3 bases and J 4 bases, with 12 bases left between them. The CDR3 has 15 residues. Germline V gives CDR1 SGHTA, CDR2 FQGTGA. The CDR3 spells CASSFGGGGTGELFF. CDR3 DNA: TGTGCCAGCAGCTTTGGGGGAGGGGGCACCGGGGAGCTGTTTTTT.

CDR3 protein: CASSLGNRDNQPQHF. The CDR3 DNA follows: TGTGCCAGCAGCTTAGGAAACAGGGATAATCAGCCCCAGCATTTT. The gene calls are TRBV7-8 and TRBJ1-5, with D tentatively TRBD1 (6 bases). This CDR3 comprises 15 residues. Germline CDR1 and CDR2: SGHVS and FQNEAQ. Trimming cost V 1 base and J 4 bases, with 11 bases left between them.

This chain connects TRBV6-1 to TRBJ1-4; D not certain. Trimming removed 2 bases at V and 1 base at J, with 8 bases between. CDR1 is MNHNS, CDR2 SASEGT, per germline. The CDR3 has 15 residues. CDR3 bases: TGTGCCAGCAGTGAACAGACTGGAACTAATGAAAAACTGTTTTTT. Translating it yields CASSEQTGTNEKLFF.

The gene calls are TRBV6-2 or TRBV6-3 and TRBJ2-2; 7 nucleotides line up with TRBD1. The V gene end was trimmed by 5 bases and the J gene end by 1 base; junction bases not matched to a gene: 4. This CDR3 is built from 15 residues. Germline assignment: CDR1 MNHEY and CDR2 SVGEGT. The CDR3 reads CASSRGGLNTGELFF. The CDR3 nucleotides are TGTGCCAGCAGTAGAGGGGGCCTGAACACCGGGGAGCTGTTTTTT.

This chain uses TRBV28 with TRBJ1-5, with TRBD1 as a possible D gene (6 bases). Per the germline V gene, CDR1 is MDHEN and CDR2 is SYDVKM. The CDR3 is 15 residues long. The V gene lost 6 bases and the J gene lost 5 bases, with 17 bases spanning the gap. The CDR3 DNA follows: TGTGCCAGCAGCCCCTGGAGGGGGGGGGATCAGCCCCAGCATTTT. Translated, it gives CASSPWRGGDQPQHF.